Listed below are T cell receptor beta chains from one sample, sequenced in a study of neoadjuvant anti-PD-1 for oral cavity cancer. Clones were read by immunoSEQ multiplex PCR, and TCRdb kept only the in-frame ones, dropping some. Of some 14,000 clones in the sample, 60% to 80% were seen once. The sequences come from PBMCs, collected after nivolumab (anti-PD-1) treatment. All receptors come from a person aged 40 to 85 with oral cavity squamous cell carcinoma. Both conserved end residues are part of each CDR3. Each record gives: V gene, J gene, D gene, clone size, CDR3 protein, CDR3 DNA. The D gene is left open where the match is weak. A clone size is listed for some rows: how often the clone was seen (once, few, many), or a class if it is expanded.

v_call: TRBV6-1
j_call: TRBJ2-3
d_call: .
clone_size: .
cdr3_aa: CASSASASTDTQYF
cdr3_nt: TGTGCCAGCAGCGCCTCGGCAAGCACAGATACGCAGTATTTT

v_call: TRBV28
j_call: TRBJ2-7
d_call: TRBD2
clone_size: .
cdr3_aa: CASSFTSGKSSYEQYF
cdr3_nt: TGTGCCAGCAGTTTTACTAGCGGGAAGAGCTCCTACGAGCAGTACTTC

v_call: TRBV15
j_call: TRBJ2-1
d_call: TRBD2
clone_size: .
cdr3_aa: CATSPRAGGNNEQFF
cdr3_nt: TGTGCCACCAGCCCCCGGGCGGGGGGTAACAATGAGCAGTTCTTC

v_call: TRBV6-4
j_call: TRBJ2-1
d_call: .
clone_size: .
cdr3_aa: CASSSGLYNEQFF
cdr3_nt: TGTGCCAGCAGTTCCGGGTTGTACAATGAGCAGTTCTTC

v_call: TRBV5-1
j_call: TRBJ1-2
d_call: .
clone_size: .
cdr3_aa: CASSLGGPEMPYGYTF
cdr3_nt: TGCGCCAGCAGCTTGGGGGGTCCCGAAATGCCCTATGGCTACACCTTC

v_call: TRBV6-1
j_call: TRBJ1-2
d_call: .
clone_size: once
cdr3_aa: CASSETTSNYGYTF
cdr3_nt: TGTGCCAGCAGTGAGACGACATCTAACTATGGCTACACCTTC

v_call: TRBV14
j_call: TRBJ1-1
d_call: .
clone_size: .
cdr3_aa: CASSSTGTEAFF
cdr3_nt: TGTGCCAGCAGCAGCACAGGGACTGAAGCTTTCTTT

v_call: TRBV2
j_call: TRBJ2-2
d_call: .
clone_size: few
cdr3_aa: CASSTDWTGELFF
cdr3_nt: TGTGCCAGCAGCACCGACTGGACCGGGGAGCTGTTTTTT

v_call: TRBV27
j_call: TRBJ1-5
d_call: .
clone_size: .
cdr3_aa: CASSLNWQSNQPQHF
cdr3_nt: TGTGCCAGCAGTTTAAATTGGCAAAGCAATCAGCCCCAGCATTTT

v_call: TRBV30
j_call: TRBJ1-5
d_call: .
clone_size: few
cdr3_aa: CAWSVRGNQPQHF
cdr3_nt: TGTGCCTGGAGTGTACGGGGGAATCAGCCCCAGCATTTT

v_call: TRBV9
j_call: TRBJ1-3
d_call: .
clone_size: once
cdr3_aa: CASSPRTAGNTIYF
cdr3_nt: TGTGCCAGCAGCCCAAGGACAGCCGGAAACACCATATATTTT

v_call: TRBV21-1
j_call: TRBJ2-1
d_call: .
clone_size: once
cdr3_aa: CASSKSVAVSYNEQFF
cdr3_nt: TGTGCCAGCAGCAAATCCGTAGCGGTTTCCTACAATGAGCAGTTCTTC